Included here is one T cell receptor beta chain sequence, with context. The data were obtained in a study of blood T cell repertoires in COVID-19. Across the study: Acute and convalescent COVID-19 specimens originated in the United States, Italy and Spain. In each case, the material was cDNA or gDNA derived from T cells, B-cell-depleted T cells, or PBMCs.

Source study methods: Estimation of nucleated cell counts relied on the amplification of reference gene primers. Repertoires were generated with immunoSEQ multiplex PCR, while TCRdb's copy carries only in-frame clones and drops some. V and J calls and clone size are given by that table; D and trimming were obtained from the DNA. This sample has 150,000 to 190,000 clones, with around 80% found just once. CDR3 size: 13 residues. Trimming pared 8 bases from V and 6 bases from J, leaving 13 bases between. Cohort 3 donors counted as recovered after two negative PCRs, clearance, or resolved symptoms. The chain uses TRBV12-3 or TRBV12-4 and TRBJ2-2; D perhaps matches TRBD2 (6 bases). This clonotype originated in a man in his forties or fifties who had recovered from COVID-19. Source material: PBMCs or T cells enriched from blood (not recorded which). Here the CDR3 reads CASGQGGPGELFF. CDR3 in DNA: TGTGCCAGCGGACAAGGAGGGCCCGGGGAGCTGTTTTTT.